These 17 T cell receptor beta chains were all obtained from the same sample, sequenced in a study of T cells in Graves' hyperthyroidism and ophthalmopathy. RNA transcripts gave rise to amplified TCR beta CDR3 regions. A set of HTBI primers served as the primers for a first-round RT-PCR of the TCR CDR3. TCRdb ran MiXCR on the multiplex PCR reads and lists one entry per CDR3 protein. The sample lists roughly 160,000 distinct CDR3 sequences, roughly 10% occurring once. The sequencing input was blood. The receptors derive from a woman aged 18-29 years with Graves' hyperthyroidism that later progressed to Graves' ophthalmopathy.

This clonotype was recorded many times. CDR3 residues: CASSVGGAEAFF. The CDR3 DNA reads as TGTGCCAGCAGTGTGGGGGGTGCTGAAGCTTTCTTT. The V call is TRBV6-2 or TRBV6-3, the J call TRBJ1-1, with a weak D call TRBD1 (5 bases). The CDR3 loop spans 12 amino acids. The V gene lost 5 bases and the J gene lost 6 bases, with 10 bases spanning the gap. Germline CDR1 MNHEY, CDR2 SVGEGT.

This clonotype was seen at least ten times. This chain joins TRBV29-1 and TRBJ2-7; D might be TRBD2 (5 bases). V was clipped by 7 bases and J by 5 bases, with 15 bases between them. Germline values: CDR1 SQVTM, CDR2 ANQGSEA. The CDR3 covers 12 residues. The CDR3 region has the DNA TGCAGCGCCTTGACCGGGATCAACGAGCAGTACTTC. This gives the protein CSALTGINEQYF.

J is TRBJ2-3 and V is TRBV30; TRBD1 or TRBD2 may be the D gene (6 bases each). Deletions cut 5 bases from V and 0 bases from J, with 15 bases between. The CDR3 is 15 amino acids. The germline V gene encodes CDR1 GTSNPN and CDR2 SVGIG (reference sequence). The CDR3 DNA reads TGTGCCTGGTCCTCCACGGGGGCCAGCACAGATACGCAGTATTTT. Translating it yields CAWSSTGASTDTQYF.

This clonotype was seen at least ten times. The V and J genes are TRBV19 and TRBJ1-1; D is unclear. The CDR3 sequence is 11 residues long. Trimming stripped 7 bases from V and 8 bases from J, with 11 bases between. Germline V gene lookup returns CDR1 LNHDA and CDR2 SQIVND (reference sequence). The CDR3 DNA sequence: TGTGCCAGTACCCGGCGACGGGAAGCTTTCTTT. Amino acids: CASTRRREAFF. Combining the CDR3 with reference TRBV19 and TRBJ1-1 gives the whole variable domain DGGITQSPKYLFRKEGQNVTLSCEQNLNHDAMYWYRQDPGQGLRLIYYSQIVNDFQKGDIAEGYSVSREKKESFPLTVTSAQKNPTAFYLCASTRRREAFFGQGTRLTVV.

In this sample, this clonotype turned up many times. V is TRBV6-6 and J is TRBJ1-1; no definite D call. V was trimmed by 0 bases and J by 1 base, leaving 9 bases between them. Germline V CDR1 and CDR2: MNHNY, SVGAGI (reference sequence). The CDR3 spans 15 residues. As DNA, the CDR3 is TGTGCCAGCAGTTACTCGAACGTGCGGAACACTGAAGCTTTCTTT. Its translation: CASSYSNVRNTEAFF.

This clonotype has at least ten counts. The CDR3: CAWSPSGIGELFF. As DNA, the CDR3 is TGTGCCTGGAGTCCTAGCGGAATCGGGGAGCTGTTTTTT. The chain carries TRBV30 and TRBJ2-2, with TRBD2 matching 7 bases. CDR3 length: 13 residues. CDR1 is GTSNPN and CDR2 is SVGIG in the germline V gene (reference sequence). J gave up 7 bases and V 2 bases, and 4 bases lay outside the gene matches.

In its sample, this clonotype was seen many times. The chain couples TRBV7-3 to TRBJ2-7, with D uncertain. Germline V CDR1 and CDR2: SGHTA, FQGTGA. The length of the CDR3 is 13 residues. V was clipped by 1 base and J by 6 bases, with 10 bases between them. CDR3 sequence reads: CASSLKLRTEQYF. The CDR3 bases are TGTGCCAGCAGCTTAAAACTGCGGACCGAGCAGTACTTC.

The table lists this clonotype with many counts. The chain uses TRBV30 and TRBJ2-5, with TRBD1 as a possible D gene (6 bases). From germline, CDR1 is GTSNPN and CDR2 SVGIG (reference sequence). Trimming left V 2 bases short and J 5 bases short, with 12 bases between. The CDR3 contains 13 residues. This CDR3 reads CAWSLGTSETQYF. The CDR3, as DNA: TGTGCCTGGAGTCTGGGGACAAGCGAGACCCAGTACTTC. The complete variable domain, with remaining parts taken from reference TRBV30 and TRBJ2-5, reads SQTIHQWPATLVQPVGSPLSLECTVEGTSNPNLYWYRQAAGRGLQLLFYSVGIGQISSEVPQNLSASRPQDRQFILSSKKLLLSDSGFYLCAWSLGTSETQYFGPGTRLLVL.

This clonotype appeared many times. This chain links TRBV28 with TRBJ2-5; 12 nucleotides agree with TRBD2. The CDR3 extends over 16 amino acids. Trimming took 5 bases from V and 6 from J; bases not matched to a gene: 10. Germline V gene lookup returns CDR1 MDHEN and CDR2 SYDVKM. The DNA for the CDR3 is TGTGCCAGCAGTCCAAATCTAGCGGGAGGGGGAAAGACCCAGTACTTC. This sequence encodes CASSPNLAGGGKTQYF.

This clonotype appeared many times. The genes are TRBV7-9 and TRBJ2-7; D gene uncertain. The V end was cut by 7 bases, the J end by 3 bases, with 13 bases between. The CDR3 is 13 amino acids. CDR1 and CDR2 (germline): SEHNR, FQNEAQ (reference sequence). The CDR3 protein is CASNRGRDYEQYF. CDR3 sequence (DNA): TGTGCCAGCAACCGCGGTAGGGACTACGAGCAGTACTTC.

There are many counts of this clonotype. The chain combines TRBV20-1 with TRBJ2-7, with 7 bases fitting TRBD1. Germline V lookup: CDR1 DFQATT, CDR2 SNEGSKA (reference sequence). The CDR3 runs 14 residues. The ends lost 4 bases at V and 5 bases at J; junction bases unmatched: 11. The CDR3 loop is CSAISRDSTNEQYF. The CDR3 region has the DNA TGCAGTGCTATTTCTCGGGACAGCACAAACGAGCAGTACTTC.

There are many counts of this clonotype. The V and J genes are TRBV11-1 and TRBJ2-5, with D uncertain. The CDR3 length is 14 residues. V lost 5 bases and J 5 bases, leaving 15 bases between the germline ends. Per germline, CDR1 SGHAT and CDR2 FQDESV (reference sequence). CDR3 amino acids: CASSAKLGWETQYF. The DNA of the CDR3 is TGTGCCAGCAGCGCTAAGCTGGGATGGGAGACCCAGTACTTC.

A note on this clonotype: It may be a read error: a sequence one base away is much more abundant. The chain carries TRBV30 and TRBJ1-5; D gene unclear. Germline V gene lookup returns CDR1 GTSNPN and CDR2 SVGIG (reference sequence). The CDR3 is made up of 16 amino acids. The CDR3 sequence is CAWMPNGSGRNQPRHF. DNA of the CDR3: TGTGCCTGGATGCCCAATGGGTCCGGCCGCAATCAGCCCCGGCATTTT.

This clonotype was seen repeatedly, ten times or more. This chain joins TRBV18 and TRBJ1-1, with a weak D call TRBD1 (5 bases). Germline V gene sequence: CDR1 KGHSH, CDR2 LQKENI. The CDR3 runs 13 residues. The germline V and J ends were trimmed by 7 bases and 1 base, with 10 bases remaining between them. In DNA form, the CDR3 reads TGTGCCAGCTTCGGGACTTCGAACACTGAAGCTTTCTTT. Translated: CASFGTSNTEAFF.

This CDR3 is CASRDRGRPGANVLTF. CDR3 DNA sequence: TGTGCCAGCAGAGACAGGGGGCGGCCTGGGGCCAACGTCCTGACTTTC. The V call is TRBV6-2 or TRBV6-3, the J call TRBJ2-6, with TRBD1 matching over 10 bases. The CDR3 extends over 16 amino acids. Germline assignment: CDR1 MNHEY and CDR2 SVGEGT. Trimming removed 6 bases from V and 2 bases from J; junction bases left unmatched: 4.

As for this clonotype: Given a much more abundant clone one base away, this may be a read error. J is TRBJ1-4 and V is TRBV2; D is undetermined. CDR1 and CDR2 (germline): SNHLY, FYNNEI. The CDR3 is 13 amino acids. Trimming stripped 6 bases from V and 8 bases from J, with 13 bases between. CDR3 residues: CASRVQHEEKLFF. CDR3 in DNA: TGTGCCAGCAGGGTACAGCACGAAGAAAAACTGTTTTTT.

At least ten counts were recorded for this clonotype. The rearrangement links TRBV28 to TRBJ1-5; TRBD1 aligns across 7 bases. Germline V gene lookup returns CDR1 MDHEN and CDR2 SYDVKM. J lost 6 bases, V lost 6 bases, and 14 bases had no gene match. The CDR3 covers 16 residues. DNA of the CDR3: TGTGCCAGCAGACTAGGGGGGGGGACAGTCGGTCAGCCCCAGCATTTT. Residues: CASRLGGGTVGQPQHF.